This TCR beta chain was retrieved from a study of OX40 agonist ivuxolimab in advanced cancers. In terms of the full investigation: Ivuxolimab was a fully human IgG2 agonistic monoclonal antibody targeting the costimulatory receptor OX40 (CD134). Intravenous ivuxolimab was administered to patients every 2 weeks at six dose levels: 0.01, 0.1, 0.3, 1.5, 3 and 10 mg/kg. Of the roughly 52 patients in dose escalation, about 20 had hepatocellular carcinoma, about 15 had melanoma, 9 had renal cell carcinoma and 9 had head and neck cancer. A male proportion of around 81% and a mean age of about 60 years, ranging from roughly 23 to 85, were recorded for the dose-escalation cohort. Patients were allowed to have had prior anti-PD-1, anti-PD-L1 or anti-CTLA-4 therapy, and 30% to 40% of the dose-escalation patients had been treated with checkpoint inhibitors. Three dose-escalation patients achieved partial responses, one with hepatocellular carcinoma and two with cutaneous melanoma. The purpose of peripheral TCRbeta sequencing was to test whether ivuxolimab changed TCR sequence diversity and led to clonal T-cell expansion. The monotherapy dose-escalation portion (N ≈ 50 patients) of the phase I ivuxolimab trial is reported in the paper.

Study-wide findings and limitations: Low levels of normalized T-cell clonal expansion were also seen in some patients who did not respond. The antigen specificity of the clonally expanded peripheral T cells was not determined. After ivuxolimab, expanded clones were on average more numerous among CD8+ T cells than among CD4+ T cells. At doses of 0.1 to 3.0 mg/kg, clonal expansion of both CD4+ and CD8+ blood T cells was observed from baseline to week 6. In the 0.1-3.0 mg/kg groups, partial responders were among the patients with the lowest normalized peripheral clonal expansion, particularly in CD8+ T cells.

With respect to this clone: What this receptor recognizes is not known. Base qualities are not recorded, but no much larger clone differs from it by a single base.

Patients with autoimmune disease history or receiving systemic immunosuppression were excluded from the trial. In every dose cohort, peripheral blood was drawn for TCR sequencing at baseline, cycle 4 day 1, and cycle 7 day 1. Samples were obtained from an open-label, multicenter, first-in-human phase I dose-escalation trial of ivuxolimab. The trial enrolled adults with locally advanced or metastatic head and neck squamous cell, hepatocellular, melanoma or renal cell carcinoma. Before TCR sequencing, CD4+ and CD8+ T cells were separately sorted from peripheral blood. To sequence the TCRbeta CDR3 region, genomic DNA was isolated from the sorted cells. The immunoSEQ Assay was used for sequencing of TCRbeta CDR3 regions. Entries here come from immuneACCESS through TCRdb and include only in-frame sequences with V and J called. Some clones fail to appear in such tables; in the studies checked, an unresolved V gene covers under half of the shortfall, and the cause of the remainder is unknown. The sample contains around 40,000 clones, 85% to 90% of them found a single time. The ten largest clones capture under 15% of the sample.

Sequenced here: CD4+ or CD8+ T cells sorted from blood, sampled in a trial of the OX40 agonist ivuxolimab. The TCR was taken from an adult with an advanced solid tumor such as melanoma, head and neck, liver or kidney cancer.

The sequenced DNA: TGTGCCAGTAGTATGCTTGGTGGGGCGCCCCAGCATTTT. This codes for CASSMLGGAPQHF. The V gene is TRBV19 and the J gene is TRBJ1-5; 5 matching bases give a weak D call of TRBD1. The junction carries 12 bases between V and J, which are trimmed by 3 bases and 9 bases respectively. From the cysteine through the phenylalanine, the CDR3 covers 13 amino acids. The read is trimmed to its CDR3 DNA, 39 bases read in frame from base 1. The germline V gene (reference sequence) specifies LNHDA as CDR1 and SQIVND as CDR2.